This T cell receptor beta chain originates from a study of T cell responses to AZD1222 COVID-19 vaccine. Study conclusions and caveats: Donors, mostly white British, included more females; clonal diversity was possibly underestimated.

Samples with a second dose at about 4 or about 12 weeks were pooled together. This clone was counted a single time. Antigen specificity is unknown. V gave up 2 bases and J gave up 1 base, with 9 bases separating them. This CDR3 comprises 14 residues. Looked up from germline, CDR1 is SGHAT and CDR2 is FQDESV (reference sequence). Measured with immunoSEQ multiplex PCR; TCRdb has only the in-frame clones, and not every one. Among under 150,000 clones listed, about 90% were seen once. The starting material was peripheral blood, obtained 28 days after the second AZD1222 dose. The chain joins TRBV11-1 to TRBJ2-7; D remains ambiguous. The receptor's source is an adult who received the AZD1222 COVID-19 vaccine. CDR3 sequence (DNA): TGTGCCAGCAGCTTAATGGGCAGATCCTACGAGCAGTACGTC. Its translation: CASSLMGRSYEQYV.